Listed here are 31 T cell receptor beta chains from one sample, sequenced in a study of regulatory T cells in long-lasting Graves disease. The time point denotes: newly diagnosed GD, antithyroid drugs for less than 3 months. Preparation of the TCR library used RNA extracted from PBMCs. Relying on iRepertoire HTBI primers and Arm-PCR of CDR3 regions, the team built TCR beta libraries. MiXCR was run by TCRdb on the multiplex PCR reads, yielding one entry per CDR3 protein. The data hold 530,000 or so distinct CDR3 sequences, with approximately 12% observed a single time. In addition, the sample was reused for a study of T cells in Graves' hyperthyroidism and ophthalmopathy.

The sample was peripheral blood mononuclear cells (PBMCs), taken at new diagnosis, from a patient treated with antithyroid drugs. These receptors were collected from a man in his thirties or forties with Graves disease.

This clonotype was seen at least ten times. The V and J genes are TRBV10-3 and TRBJ2-7; D is perhaps TRBD2 (5 bases). Germline V CDR1 and CDR2: ENHRY, SYGVKD. V lost 3 bases to trimming and J lost 5 bases, with 8 bases between them. There are 12 residues in the CDR3. The CDR3 reads CAISDGVNEQYF. The CDR3 region has the DNA TGTGCCATCAGTGACGGGGTAAACGAGCAGTACTTC.

In the case of this clonotype: A much larger clonotype is one base distant, so this may be a read error. J is TRBJ2-5 and V is TRBV12-3 or TRBV12-4, with 8 nucleotides matching TRBD2. V shed 7 bases, J shed 4 bases, and the junction held 14 bases outside the gene matches. This CDR3 contains 16 residues. The CDR3 protein is CASNRLTSRGGETQYF. The CDR3 DNA sequence: TGTGCCAGCAATCGTTTAACTAGCCGGGGGGGAGAGACCCAGTACTTC.

This clonotype turned up a few times. This chain connects TRBV5-1 to TRBJ2-3, with D perhaps TRBD1 or TRBD2 (5 bases each). The V end lost 4 bases, the J end lost 1 base, and 16 bases lay between the germline ends. Germline V gene lookup returns CDR1 SGHRS and CDR2 YFSETQ. The CDR3 runs to 16 residues. CDR3 residues: CASSVPRDERTDTQYF. The CDR3 DNA reads TGCGCCAGCAGCGTCCCTCGGGACGAGCGCACAGATACGCAGTATTTT.

This clonotype was observed at least ten times. The chain is built from TRBV7-9 and TRBJ2-7; D tentatively reads TRBD1 or TRBD2 (5 bases each). There are 12 residues in the CDR3. Trimming stripped 5 bases from V and 10 bases from J, with 15 bases between. The V gene's germline CDR1 is SEHNR and CDR2 FQNEAQ (reference sequence). The CDR3 DNA sequence: TGTGCCAGCAGCCTCGGGGCAGATCCACAGTACTTC. Its protein product is CASSLGADPQYF.

This clonotype was picked up a small number of times. The chain uses TRBV4-1 and TRBJ2-5; D possibly matches TRBD1 or TRBD2 (5 bases each). Trimming took off 4 bases at V and 3 bases at J, with 15 bases between the two ends. In germline, CDR1 is MGHRA, CDR2 YSYEKL. The CDR3 is 15 residues long. The CDR3 nucleotides read TGCGCCAGCAGCCCTCCGGGACGCACAAAAGAGACCCAGTACTTC. It translates to CASSPPGRTKETQYF.

This clonotype has more than one count but fewer than ten. The rearrangement uses TRBV7-9 and TRBJ1-1; 8 nucleotides agree with TRBD1. V shed 1 base and J 4 bases; nucleotides not matched to a gene: 8. CDR1 is SEHNR, CDR2 FQNEAQ, per germline (reference sequence). The CDR3 is made up of 16 amino acids. The CDR3 protein is CASSLDRTGRGTEAFF. CDR3 nucleotides: TGTGCCAGCAGCTTAGACCGGACAGGGCGAGGCACTGAAGCTTTCTTT.

Ten or more counts support this clonotype. The chain carries TRBV20-1 and TRBJ2-3; D might be TRBD2 (6 bases). This CDR3 is 14 amino acids long. The germline V gene has CDR1 DFQATT and CDR2 SNEGSKA (reference sequence). Deletions cut 6 bases from V and 0 bases from J, with 13 bases between. The CDR3 sequence is CSATSGVSTDTQYF. The CDR3, as DNA: TGCAGTGCCACTTCGGGGGTGAGCACAGATACGCAGTATTTT.

This chain's CDR3 is CASSRRTEQNTEAFF. CDR3 bases: TGTGCCAGCAGCCGGAGGACTGAGCAGAACACTGAAGCTTTCTTT. This chain links TRBV12-3 or TRBV12-4 with TRBJ1-1; D remains ambiguous. The CDR3 length is 15 residues. Between the trimmed V and J ends, which lost 6 bases and 1 base, there was a span of 15 bases.

Many counts were recorded for this clonotype. The chain uses TRBV13 and TRBJ2-3; D remains ambiguous. The CDR3 is 15 amino acids. Germline V gene data show CDR1 as PRHDT and CDR2 as FYEKMQ (reference sequence). Trimming left V 5 bases short and J 3 bases short, with 15 bases between. The CDR3 nucleotides read TGTGCCAGCAGCGCCCGACTTATTGGAACAGATACGCAGTATTTT. This sequence encodes CASSARLIGTDTQYF. Complete variable domain (other parts from reference TRBV13 and TRBJ2-3): AAGVIQSPRHLIKEKRETATLKCYPIPRHDTVYWYQQGPGQDPQFLISFYEKMQSDKGSIPDRFSAQQFSDYHSELNMSSLELGDSALYFCASSARLIGTDTQYFGPGTRLTVL.

The J gene is TRBJ1-6, the V gene TRBV7-9; D is unclear. CDR3 length: 14 amino acids. V was trimmed by 1 base and J by 7 bases, leaving 8 bases between them. The germline gives CDR1 SEHNR, CDR2 FQNEAQ (reference sequence). Here the CDR3 reads CASSLVGLNSPLHF. The CDR3, as DNA: TGTGCCAGCAGCTTAGTTGGGTTGAATTCACCCCTCCACTTT.

This clonotype was observed many times. The CDR3 protein is CASSFRQETQYF. The DNA of the CDR3 is TGTGCCAGCAGCTTCCGCCAAGAGACCCAGTACTTC. The chain uses TRBV6-2 or TRBV6-3 and TRBJ2-5; D call uncertain. The germline V and J ends were trimmed by 6 bases and 1 base, with 6 bases remaining between them. This CDR3 comprises 12 residues. The germline gives CDR1 MNHEY, CDR2 SVGEGT.

This clonotype has a count of ten or more. V gene TRBV29-1 combines with J gene TRBJ2-5; D ambiguous. From germline, CDR1 is SQVTM and CDR2 ANQGSEA. Deletions cut 6 bases from V and 0 bases from J, with 8 bases between. There are 12 residues in the CDR3. Written as DNA, the CDR3 is TGCAGCGTCCTGACGGACCAAGAGACCCAGTACTTC. It encodes CSVLTDQETQYF.

This chain joins TRBV3-1 and TRBJ1-5; possibly TRBD1 for D (5 bases). Germline V gene sequence: CDR1 LGHDT, CDR2 YNNKEL (reference sequence). The CDR3 sequence is 18 residues long. Trimming removed 1 base at V and 7 bases at J, with 23 bases between. The CDR3 loop is CASSQAGTGVTGGQPQHF. In DNA form, the CDR3 reads TGTGCCAGCAGCCAAGCCGGGACGGGAGTTACTGGAGGACAGCCCCAGCATTTT.

This clonotype has ten or more counts. The chain couples TRBV11-2 to TRBJ2-1; no clear D gene. Germline V gene data show CDR1 as SGHAT and CDR2 as FQNNGV. This CDR3 region has 13 residues. The V gene lost 1 base and the J gene lost 5 bases, with 6 bases spanning the gap. The CDR3 reads CASSLGLNNEQFF. The CDR3 DNA reads as TGTGCCAGCAGCTTAGGACTTAACAATGAGCAGTTCTTC.

Ten or more counts support this clonotype. The genes are TRBV19 and TRBJ2-7, with D possibly TRBD1 on 5 matching bases. Per germline, CDR1 LNHDA and CDR2 SQIVND (reference sequence). This CDR3 is 15 amino acids long. V was cut by 9 bases and J by 2 bases, with 20 bases left in between. The CDR3 region is CASRSFLDTAYEQYF. CDR3 sequence (DNA): TGTGCCAGCCGTTCTTTTCTGGACACAGCCTACGAGCAGTACTTC.

The chain carries TRBV4-1 and TRBJ2-1, with D perhaps TRBD2 (6 bases). CDR3 length: 15 residues. Germline V lookup: CDR1 MGHRA, CDR2 YSYEKL. Trimming pared 1 base from V and 4 bases from J, leaving 11 bases between. CDR3 DNA: TGCGCCAGCAGCCAAGGGGGACTGCAGTACAATGAGCAGTTCTTC. Protein: CASSQGGLQYNEQFF.

This clonotype has ten or more counts. The chain carries TRBV10-1 and TRBJ2-3, with 9 positions matching TRBD2. The CDR3 totals 15 residues. The germline V gene has CDR1 WNHNN and CDR2 SYGVQD (reference sequence). The ends lost 6 bases at V and 6 bases at J; junction bases unmatched: 10. DNA for the CDR3: TGCGCCAGCAGGAAGGGACTAGCAAGTTTGGATACGCAGTATTTT. As protein: CASRKGLASLDTQYF.

This clonotype was counted at least ten times. The rearrangement joins TRBV12-3 or TRBV12-4 to TRBJ2-7; 8 bases fit TRBD1. CDR3 length: 16 amino acids. With 5 bases clipped from V and 3 bases from J, the junction kept 12 bases outside the gene matches. The CDR3 protein is CASSQARGTGYYEQYF. The CDR3 bases are TGTGCCAGCAGTCAGGCGAGGGGGACAGGTTACTACGAGCAGTACTTC.

This clonotype showed up many times. V is TRBV7-2 and J is TRBJ2-1; possibly TRBD1 for D (6 bases). The CDR3 length is 13 residues. CDR1 and CDR2 (germline): SGHTA, FQGNSA. V dropped 1 base and J dropped 5 bases, with 6 bases sitting between them. In nucleotides, the CDR3 is TGTGCCAGCAGCTTAGACAGGGACAATGAGCAGTTCTTC. This gives the protein CASSLDRDNEQFF.

This clonotype was seen many times. The genes are TRBV9 and TRBJ1-4, with D possibly matching TRBD1 (6 bases). The CDR3 is 14 residues long. In germline, CDR1 is SGDLS, CDR2 YYNGEE. With 3 bases removed from V and 7 bases from J, the gap between germline ends came to 13 bases. The CDR3 region has the DNA TGTGCCAGCAGCGCACAGGGAGAGGGTGAAAAACTGTTTTTT. Amino acid sequence: CASSAQGEGEKLFF.

This clonotype showed up many times. The chain couples TRBV12-3 or TRBV12-4 to TRBJ2-4; D is possibly TRBD2 (5 bases). The V gene lost 4 bases and the J gene lost 5 bases, with 12 bases spanning the gap. This CDR3 is built from 14 residues. The CDR3 DNA reads as TGTGCCAGCAGTTCGAGGGCGCTCGAAAACATTCAGTACTTC. Translating gives CASSSRALENIQYF.

The V call is TRBV27, the J call TRBJ1-6, with TRBD1 as a possible D gene (6 bases). Germline CDR1 MNHEY, CDR2 SMNVEV (reference sequence). V was shortened by 4 bases and J by 10 bases, with 14 bases between the two germline ends. This CDR3 is 14 amino acids long. CDR3: CASSSGQGDSPLHF. CDR3 DNA sequence: TGTGCCAGCAGTTCGGGACAAGGGGACTCACCCCTCCACTTT.

Many counts were recorded for this clonotype. V gene TRBV12-3 or TRBV12-4 combines with J gene TRBJ2-5; possible D gene TRBD1, 6 bases. This CDR3 comprises 16 residues. V gave up 5 bases and J gave up 1 base, with 17 bases separating them. The CDR3 loop is CASSTRGRSFQETQYF. In DNA form, the CDR3 reads TGTGCCAGCAGTACCAGGGGCCGGAGTTTCCAAGAGACCCAGTACTTC.

V usage is TRBV20-1 and J usage is TRBJ2-3, with 12 bases lining up with TRBD1. J gave up 2 bases and V 3 bases, and 6 bases lay outside the gene matches. The CDR3 has 16 amino acids. Germline CDR1 and CDR2: DFQATT and SNEGSKA (reference sequence). The CDR3 spells CSARPGQGAPTDTQYF. The CDR3 bases are TGCAGTGCTAGGCCGGGACAGGGGGCCCCCACAGATACGCAGTATTTT.

At least ten counts were recorded for this clonotype. This rearrangement joins TRBV29-1 to TRBJ1-1, with 10 nucleotides matching TRBD1. V was pared by 7 bases and J by 6 bases, with 5 bases of the junction left unmatched. Germline V gives CDR1 SQVTM, CDR2 ANQGSEA. This CDR3 has 12 amino acids. CDR3 residues: CSDGQGGSEAFF. For the CDR3, the DNA is TGCAGCGACGGACAGGGGGGATCTGAAGCTTTCTTT.

This clonotype was seen at least ten times. The chain has TRBV28 and TRBJ2-2, with TRBD1 as a possible D gene (7 bases). Germline V gives CDR1 MDHEN, CDR2 SYDVKM. The CDR3 is made up of 16 amino acids. Trimming shortened V by 7 bases and J by 0 bases, and 15 bases separated the two germline ends. The CDR3 here is CASTRGGQANTGELFF. In nucleotides, the CDR3 is TGTGCCAGCACCCGGGGAGGACAGGCGAACACCGGGGAGCTGTTTTTT.

The gene calls are TRBV4-2 and TRBJ2-7; TRBD1 aligns across 8 bases. The ends lost 4 bases at V and 5 bases at J; junction bases unmatched: 10. This CDR3 comprises 15 residues. CDR1 is LGHNA and CDR2 is YNFKEQ in the germline V gene. CDR3 sequence reads: CASSRPDRAIHEQYF. CDR3 nucleotides: TGTGCCAGCAGCCGTCCGGACAGGGCAATTCACGAGCAGTACTTC.

This clonotype was found a few times. This sequence joins TRBV12-3 or TRBV12-4 and TRBJ2-3, with TRBD1 as a possible D gene (5 bases). The CDR3 loop spans 14 amino acids. The V gene lost 3 bases and the J gene lost 4 bases, with 11 bases spanning the gap. This chain's CDR3 is CASSFGQGADTQYF. Here the CDR3 DNA reads TGTGCCAGCAGTTTTGGGCAGGGCGCAGATACGCAGTATTTT.

Notes on this clonotype: A read error is possible here, since a much larger clone lies one base away. This chain connects TRBV20-1 to TRBJ2-5, with D hard to call. The length of the CDR3 is 11 residues. The germline V gene encodes CDR1 DFQATT and CDR2 SNEGSKA (reference sequence). Here the CDR3 reads CSALGQETQHF. CDR3 nucleotides: TGCAGTGCCTTAGGGCAAGAGACCCAGCACTTC.

This clonotype has a count of ten or more. The rearrangement uses TRBV27 and TRBJ2-4; 7 bases map to TRBD1. V lost 5 bases to trimming and J lost 6 bases; unmatched junction nucleotides: 7. This CDR3 has 14 amino acids. In germline, CDR1 is MNHEY, CDR2 SMNVEV (reference sequence). The DNA of the CDR3 is TGTGCCAGCAGTCACGACAGGGTCGGAAACATTCAGTACTTC. Protein: CASSHDRVGNIQYF.

This clonotype was observed at least ten times. This sequence joins TRBV30 and TRBJ2-1; D is perhaps TRBD1 or TRBD2 (5 bases each). Germline V gene sequence: CDR1 GTSNPN, CDR2 SVGIG (reference sequence). Trimming removed 3 bases at V and 10 bases at J, with 10 bases between. The CDR3 contains 11 residues. This chain's CDR3 is CAWRRGAEQFF. The CDR3 coding sequence is TGTGCCTGGAGGAGGGGAGCGGAGCAGTTCTTC.